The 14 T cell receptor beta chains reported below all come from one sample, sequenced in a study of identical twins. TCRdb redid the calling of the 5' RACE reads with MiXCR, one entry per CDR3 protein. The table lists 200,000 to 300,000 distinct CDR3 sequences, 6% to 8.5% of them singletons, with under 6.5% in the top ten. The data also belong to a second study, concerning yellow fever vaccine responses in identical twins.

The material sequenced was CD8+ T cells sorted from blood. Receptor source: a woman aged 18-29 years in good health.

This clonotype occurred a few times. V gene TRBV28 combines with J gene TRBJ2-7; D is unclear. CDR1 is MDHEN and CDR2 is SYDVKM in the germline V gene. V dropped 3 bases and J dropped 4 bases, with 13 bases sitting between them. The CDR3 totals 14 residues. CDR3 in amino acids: CASSLADPTYEQYF. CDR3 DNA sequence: TGTGCCAGCAGTTTGGCTGACCCCACGTACGAGCAGTACTTC. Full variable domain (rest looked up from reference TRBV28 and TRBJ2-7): DVKVTQSSRYLVKRTGEKVFLECVQDMDHENMFWYRQDPGLGLRLIYFSYDVKMKEKGDIPEGYSVSREKKERFSLILESASTNQTSMYLCASSLADPTYEQYFGPGTRLTVT.

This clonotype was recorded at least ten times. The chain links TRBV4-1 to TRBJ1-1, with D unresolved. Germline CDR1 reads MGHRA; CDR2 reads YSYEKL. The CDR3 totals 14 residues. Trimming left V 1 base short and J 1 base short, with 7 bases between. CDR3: CASSQATTNTEAFF. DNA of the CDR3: TGCGCCAGCAGCCAAGCTACCACGAACACTGAAGCTTTCTTT.

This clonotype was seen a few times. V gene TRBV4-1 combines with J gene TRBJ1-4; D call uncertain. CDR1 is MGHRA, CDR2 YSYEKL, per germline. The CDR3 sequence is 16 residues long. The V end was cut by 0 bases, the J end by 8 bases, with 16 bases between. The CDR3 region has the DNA TGCGCCAGCAGCCAAGATGGACTTGTGAAGGGAGAAAAACTGTTTTTT. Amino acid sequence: CASSQDGLVKGEKLFF.

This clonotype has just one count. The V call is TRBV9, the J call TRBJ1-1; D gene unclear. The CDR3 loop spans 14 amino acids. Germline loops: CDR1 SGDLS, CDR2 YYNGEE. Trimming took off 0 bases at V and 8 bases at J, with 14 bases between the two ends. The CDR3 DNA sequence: TGTGCCAGCAGCGTAGCCCCGGAGGGAAGAGAAGCTTTCTTT. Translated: CASSVAPEGREAFF.

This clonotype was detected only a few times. CDR3 sequence: CASKREGYYNEQFF. DNA of the CDR3: TGTGCCAGCAAGCGGGAGGGTTATTACAATGAGCAGTTCTTC. The chain uses TRBV7-3 and TRBJ2-1, with 10 bases matching TRBD2. CDR1 SGHTA and CDR2 FQGTGA come from the germline V gene. This CDR3 has 14 amino acids. The J segment lost 4 bases and the V segment lost 7 bases, leaving 4 bases of the junction unmatched.

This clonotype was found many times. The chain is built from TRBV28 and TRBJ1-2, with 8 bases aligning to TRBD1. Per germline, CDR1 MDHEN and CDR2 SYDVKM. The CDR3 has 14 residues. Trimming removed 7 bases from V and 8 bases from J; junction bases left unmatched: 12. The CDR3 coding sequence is TGTGCCAGCACCCCACCGGGACAGGACGTAGGCTACACCTTC. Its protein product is CASTPPGQDVGYTF.

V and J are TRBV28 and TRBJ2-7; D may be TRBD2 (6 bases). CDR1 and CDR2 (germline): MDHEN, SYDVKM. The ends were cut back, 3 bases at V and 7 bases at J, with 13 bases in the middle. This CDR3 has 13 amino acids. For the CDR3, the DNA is TGTGCCAGCAGTTTGAAGGGGAGGATAGAGCAGTACGTC. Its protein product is CASSLKGRIEQYV.

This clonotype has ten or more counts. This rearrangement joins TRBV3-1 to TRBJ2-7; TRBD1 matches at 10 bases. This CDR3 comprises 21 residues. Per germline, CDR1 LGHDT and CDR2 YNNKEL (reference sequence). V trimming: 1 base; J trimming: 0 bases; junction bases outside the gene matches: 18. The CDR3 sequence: CASSQARQGALPTGSSYEQYF. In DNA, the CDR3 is TGTGCCAGCAGCCAAGCCCGACAGGGGGCTCTCCCGACGGGGAGCTCCTACGAGCAGTACTTC.

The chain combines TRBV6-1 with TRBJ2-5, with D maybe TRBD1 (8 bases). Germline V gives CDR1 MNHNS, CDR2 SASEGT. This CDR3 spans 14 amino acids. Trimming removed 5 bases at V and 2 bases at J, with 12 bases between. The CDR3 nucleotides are TGTGCCAGCAGTACAGGGGGGGGGCAAGAGACCCAGTACTTC. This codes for CASSTGGGQETQYF.

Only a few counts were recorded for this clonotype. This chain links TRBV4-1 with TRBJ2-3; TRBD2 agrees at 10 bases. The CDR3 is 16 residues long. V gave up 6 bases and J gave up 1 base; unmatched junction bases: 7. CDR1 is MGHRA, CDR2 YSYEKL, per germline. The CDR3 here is CASRLTSGTGTDTQYF. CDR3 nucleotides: TGCGCCAGCAGACTAACTAGCGGGACTGGCACAGATACGCAGTATTTT.

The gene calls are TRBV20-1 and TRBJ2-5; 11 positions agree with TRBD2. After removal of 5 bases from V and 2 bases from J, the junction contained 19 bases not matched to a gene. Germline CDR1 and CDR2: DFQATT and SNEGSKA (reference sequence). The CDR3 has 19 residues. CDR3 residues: CSARAPGELAGGPQETQYF. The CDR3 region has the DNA TGCAGTGCTCGGGCTCCGGGGGAGCTAGCGGGAGGCCCGCAAGAGACCCAGTACTTC.

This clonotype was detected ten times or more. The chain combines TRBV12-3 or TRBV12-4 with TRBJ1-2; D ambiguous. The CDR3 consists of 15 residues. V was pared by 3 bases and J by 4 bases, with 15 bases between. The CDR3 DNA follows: TGTGCCAGCAGTTTTGGATACGGGGTCCCCTATGGCTACACCTTC. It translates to CASSFGYGVPYGYTF.

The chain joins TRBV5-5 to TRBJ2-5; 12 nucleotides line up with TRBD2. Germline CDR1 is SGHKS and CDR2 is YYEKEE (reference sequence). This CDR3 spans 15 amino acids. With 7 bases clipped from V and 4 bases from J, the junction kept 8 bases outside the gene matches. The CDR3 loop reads CASGYLGLAGETQYF. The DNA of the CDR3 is TGTGCCAGCGGCTATCTGGGACTAGCGGGAGAGACCCAGTACTTC.

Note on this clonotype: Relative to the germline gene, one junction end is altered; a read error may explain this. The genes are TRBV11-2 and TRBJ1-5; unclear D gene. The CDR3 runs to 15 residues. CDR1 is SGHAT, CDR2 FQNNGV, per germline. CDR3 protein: CASSLAGNSNQPQHF. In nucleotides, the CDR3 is TGCGCCAGCAGCTTGGCGGGGAACAGCAATCAGCCCCAGCATTTT.